This T cell receptor beta chain was obtained from a study of blood T cell repertoires in COVID-19. Study overall: Some COVID-19 samples were acute and others convalescent; all came from the United States, Italy and Spain. Sample material is recorded as cDNA or gDNA derived from T cells, B-cell-depleted T cells, or PBMCs.

Authors' analysis steps: Amplification of reference gene primers was used by the study to estimate nucleated cell counts. Profiled with immunoSEQ multiplex PCR; TCRdb holds only in-frame clones, not every one. The DNA gave D and trimming, while V, J and clone size come from that table. The sample carries about 180,000 clones, approximately 87% recorded once. Patients in Seattle were enrolled during active infection, then followed longitudinally. Germline assignment: CDR1 SGHTS and CDR2 YDEGEE. The CDR3 consists of 17 residues. Trimming cost V 3 bases and J 3 bases; bases outside gene matches: 15. This chain links TRBV5-8 with TRBJ2-7, with TRBD2 matching 7 bases. What was sequenced was peripheral blood. The TCR originated in a woman between 65 and 79 years old with COVID-19, enrolled during active disease. CDR3 coding DNA: TGTGCCAGCAGCTCGACGCCAACCGTTGGCGGGGGCTACGAGCAGTACTTC. Its protein product is CASSSTPTVGGGYEQYF.